This T cell receptor beta chain was identified in a study of cytomegalovirus exposure and HLA in healthy donors. Germline CDR1 and CDR2: SGDLS and YYNGEE. The ends were cut back, 2 bases at V and 11 bases at J, with 21 bases in the middle. This CDR3 spans 15 amino acids. The primer mix had 60 Vbeta and 13 Jbeta primers. Using immunoSEQ multiplex PCR, the repertoire was profiled, and TCRdb retains in-frame clones only, with some absent. The data contain 150,000 to 200,000 clones, approximately 80% of them singletons. This receptor was obtained from a male donor in good health and CMV-seronegative. The chain joins TRBV9 to TRBJ2-3, with TRBD2 as a possible D gene (6 bases). The material sequenced was PBMCs. The DNA of the CDR3 is TGTGCCAGCAGCGTCGAGGGACTCCCCCACAACGGGCAGTATTTT. It yields the protein CASSVEGLPHNGQYF. The full variable domain, in which reference TRBV9 and TRBJ2-3 provide the parts outside the CDR3, is DSGVTQTPKHLITATGQRVTLRCSPRSGDLSVYWYQQSLDQGLQFLIQYYNGEERAKGNILERFSAQQFPDLHSELNLSSLELGDSALYFCASSVEGLPHNGQYFGPGTRLTVL.